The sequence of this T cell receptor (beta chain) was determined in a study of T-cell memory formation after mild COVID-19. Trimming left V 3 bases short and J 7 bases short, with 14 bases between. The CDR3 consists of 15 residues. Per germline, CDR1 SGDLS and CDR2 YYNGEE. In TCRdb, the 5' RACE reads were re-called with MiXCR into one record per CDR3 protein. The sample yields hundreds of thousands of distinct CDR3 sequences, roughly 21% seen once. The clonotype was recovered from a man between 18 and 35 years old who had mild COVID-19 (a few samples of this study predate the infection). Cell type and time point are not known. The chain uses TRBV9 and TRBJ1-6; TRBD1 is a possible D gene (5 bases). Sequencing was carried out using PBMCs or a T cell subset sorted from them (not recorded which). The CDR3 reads CASSGRADGNSPLHF. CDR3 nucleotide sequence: TGTGCCAGCAGCGGCAGGGCGGACGGGAATTCACCCCTCCACTTT.